This T cell receptor beta chain originates from a study of blood T cell repertoires in COVID-19. CDR3 length equals 14 residues. CDR1 SEHNR and CDR2 FQNEAQ come from the germline V gene (reference sequence). V was trimmed by 1 base and J by 9 bases, leaving 13 bases between them. Profiled with immunoSEQ multiplex PCR; TCRdb holds only in-frame clones, not every one. The table records over 150,000 clones, 80% to 90% of them present only once. Sequenced: PBMCs or T cells enriched from blood (not recorded which). The V gene is TRBV7-9, the J gene TRBJ2-1; tentative D call: TRBD2 (5 bases). The clonotype originates from a man between 40 and 49 years old who had recovered from COVID-19. CDR3 DNA sequence: TGTGCCAGCAGCTTAGGTCGGGGAGCTTTTGAGCAGTTCTTC. Amino acids: CASSLGRGAFEQFF.